Given below is one TCR beta chain in context. Its target is unknown. There are 13 residues in the CDR3. In germline, CDR1 is SQVTM, CDR2 ANQGSEA. V lost 6 bases, J lost 5 bases, and 7 bases stayed unmatched. The data originate from a study of blood T cells in healthy people across ages. Study-wide findings and caveats: The CMV status of each donor remained undetermined, and this could have confounded shifts in expanded clonotypes.

It was with a sample-barcoded 5' primer and a J-beta primer mix that a second PCR of roughly 7 to 11 cycles was run. TCRdb recomputed calls from the 5' RACE reads with MiXCR, one row per CDR3 protein. The table records approximately 1.5 million distinct CDR3 sequences, 30% to 40% of them present only once. The source material was blood. The V call is TRBV29-1, the J call TRBJ2-5; TRBD2 aligns across 9 bases. This clonotype was sampled from a woman aged 25 to 39 in good health. CDR3 nucleotide sequence: TGCAGCGTGGGCGGGGGGGAGCGGGAGACCCAGTACTTC. Amino acid sequence: CSVGGGERETQYF.